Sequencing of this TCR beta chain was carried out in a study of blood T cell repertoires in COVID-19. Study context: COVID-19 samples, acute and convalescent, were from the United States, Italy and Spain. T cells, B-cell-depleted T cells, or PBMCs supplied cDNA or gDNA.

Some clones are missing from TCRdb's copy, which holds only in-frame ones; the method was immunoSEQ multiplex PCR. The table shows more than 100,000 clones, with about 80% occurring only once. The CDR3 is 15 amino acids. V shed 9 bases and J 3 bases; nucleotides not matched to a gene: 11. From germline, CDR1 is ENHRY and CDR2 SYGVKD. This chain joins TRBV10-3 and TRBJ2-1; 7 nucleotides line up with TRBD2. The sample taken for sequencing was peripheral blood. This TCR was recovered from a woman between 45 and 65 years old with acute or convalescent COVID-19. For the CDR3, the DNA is TGTGCCATACAGTCCGGAGCGGGGAGCTACAATGAGCAGTTCTTC. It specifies CAIQSGAGSYNEQFF.